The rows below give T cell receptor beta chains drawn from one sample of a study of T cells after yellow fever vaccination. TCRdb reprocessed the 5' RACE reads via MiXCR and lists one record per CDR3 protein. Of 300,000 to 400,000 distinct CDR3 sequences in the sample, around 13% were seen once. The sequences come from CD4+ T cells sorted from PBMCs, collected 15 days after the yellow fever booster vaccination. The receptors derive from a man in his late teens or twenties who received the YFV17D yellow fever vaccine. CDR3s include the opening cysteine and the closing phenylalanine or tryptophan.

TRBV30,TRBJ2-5,CACSLAGGPDGAQYF
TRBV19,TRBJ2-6,CASKPQGPGANVLTF
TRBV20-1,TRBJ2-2,CSAIPRSANTGELFF
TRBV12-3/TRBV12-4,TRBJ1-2,CASSAGTGGVYGYTF
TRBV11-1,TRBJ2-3,CASSFLAGALTDTQYF
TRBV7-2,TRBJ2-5,CASSHQGGGASETQYF
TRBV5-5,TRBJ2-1,CASSLAGYEQFF
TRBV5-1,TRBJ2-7,CASSILPGTGGYEQYF
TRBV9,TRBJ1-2,CASSPQAGGLYGYTF
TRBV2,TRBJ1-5,CASSAGQGNQPQHF
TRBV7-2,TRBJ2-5,CASSLQGRETQYF
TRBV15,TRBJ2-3,CATSVQGDTQYF
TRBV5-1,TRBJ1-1,CASSDRVTEAFF
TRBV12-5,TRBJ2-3,CASGPRHLRDTQYF
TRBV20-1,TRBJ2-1,CSANGGGLEHEQFF
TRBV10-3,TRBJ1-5,CAISGPYSNQPQHF
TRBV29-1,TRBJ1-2,CSVDVGGSIYGYTF
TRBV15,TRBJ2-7,CATSRDPSGPGEQYF
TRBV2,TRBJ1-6,CASSSNSPLHF
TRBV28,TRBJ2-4,CASRSHVFNSVAKNIQYF
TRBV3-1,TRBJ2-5,CASSPGPGQGYQETQYF
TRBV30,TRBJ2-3,CAWTPLSSGGGTQYF